The rows below give T cell receptor beta chains drawn from one sample of a study of blood T cell repertoires in COVID-19. Clones were sequenced by immunoSEQ multiplex PCR, and TCRdb holds only the in-frame ones, with some missing. The sample lists 150,000 to 200,000 clones, over 80% occurring once. The sequencing sample was made of peripheral blood. All receptors derive from an older woman with acute or convalescent COVID-19. Each CDR3 is given with its conserved first and last residue. A D gene is named only where the DNA matches it firmly. Rows give clone size only sometimes, using once, few, many, or a class for an expanded clone.

>TRBJ1-3|few|-|TRBV19
CASSLGRAENTIYF
TGTGCCAGTAGCCTCGGCAGGGCCGAAAACACCATATATTTT
>TRBJ2-5|-|TRBD1|TRBV10-3
CAISEGDRGQETQYF
TGTGCCATCAGTGAGGGCGACAGGGGCCAAGAGACCCAGTACTTC
>TRBJ1-3|once|-|TRBV7-8
CASSFPFGNTIYF
TGTGCCAGCAGCTTCCCGTTTGGAAACACCATATATTTT
>TRBJ2-1|-|-|TRBV11-3
CASSLSAFNEQFF
TGTGCCAGCAGCTTAAGCGCCTTCAATGAGCAGTTCTTC
>TRBJ1-5|-|-|TRBV28
CASSLSHSNQPQHF
TGTGCCAGCAGTTTGTCCCATAGCAATCAGCCCCAGCATTTT
>TRBJ2-7|-|-|TRBV7-2
CASTVTAASYEQYF
TGTGCCAGCACCGTTACAGCTGCTTCCTACGAGCAGTACTTC
>TRBJ2-7|few|TRBD2|TRBV2
CASSTGTSGPNYEQYF
TGTGCCAGCAGTACCGGGACTAGCGGGCCGAACTACGAGCAGTACTTC
>TRBJ2-1|-|TRBD2|TRBV7-6
CASSYPGLAINEQFF
TGTGCCAGCAGCTACCCGGGACTAGCGATCAATGAGCAGTTCTTC
>TRBJ2-5|-|-|TRBV5-1
CASSLGTNQETQYF
TGCGCCAGCAGCTTGGGGACTAACCAAGAGACCCAGTACTTC
>TRBJ1-2|-|-|TRBV7-2
CASSLRQENYGYTF
TGTGCCAGCAGCTTACGACAGGAGAACTATGGCTACACCTTC
>TRBJ1-6|-|TRBD1|TRBV18
CASSAPGQRDSPLHF
TGTGCCAGCTCAGCACCGGGACAGAGGGATTCACCCCTCCACTTT
>TRBJ1-5|-|-|TRBV6-2/TRBV6-3
CASSQQGGNQPQHF
TGTGCCAGCAGTCAACAGGGCGGCAATCAGCCCCAGCATTTT
>TRBJ2-1|-|-|TRBV24-1
CATSDPGAGNEQFF
TGTGCCACCAGTGATCCGGGAGCTGGTAATGAGCAGTTCTTC
>TRBJ1-6|few|TRBD1|TRBV7-9
CASRSTGTGSSYVLHF
TGTGCCAGCAGATCAACCGGGACAGGGTCCTCTTATGTCCTCCACTTT
>TRBJ2-3|-|-|TRBV6-2/TRBV6-3
CASSYEETGTQYF
TGTGCCAGCAGTTACGAGGAAACCGGTACGCAGTATTTT
>TRBJ2-7|-|-|TRBV18
CASSPEGGGEQYF
TGTGCCAGCTCACCGGAGGGGGGAGGGGAGCAGTACTTC
>TRBJ2-3|-|-|TRBV11-2
CASGRGTDTQYF
TGTGCCAGCGGCAGAGGGACAGATACGCAGTATTTT
>TRBJ2-3|-|TRBD1|TRBV28
CASSLWRTGGPDTQYF
TGTGCCAGCAGTTTATGGCGGACAGGGGGTCCAGATACGCAGTATTTT
>TRBJ2-3|-|-|TRBV7-2
CASSRRTDTQYF
TGTGCCAGCAGCCGGAGGACAGATACGCAGTATTTT
>TRBJ2-7|-|-|TRBV3-1/TRBV3-2
CASSQGLNYEQYF
TGTGCCAGCAGCCAGGGACTGAACTACGAGCAGTACTTC
>TRBJ1-6|-|TRBD1|TRBV10-3
CAISTGGKESPLHF
TGTGCCATCAGTACAGGGGGGAAAGAATCACCCCTCCACTTT
>TRBJ2-3|-|-|TRBV11-2
CASTQGRATDTQYF
TGTGCCAGCACCCAGGGTCGGGCCACAGATACGCAGTATTTT
>TRBJ1-5|-|TRBD1|TRBV28
CASRGDSSVNQPQHF
TGTGCCAGCAGGGGGGACAGCTCGGTAAATCAGCCCCAGCATTTT
>TRBJ2-4|once|-|TRBV5-1
CASSLAGKPSDIQYF
TGCGCCAGCAGCTTGGCGGGGAAGCCTTCGGACATTCAGTACTTC
>TRBJ1-1|-|TRBD1|TRBV7-3
CASSSQQGGRTEAFF
TGTGCCAGCAGCTCCCAACAGGGGGGTAGGACTGAAGCTTTCTTT
>TRBJ1-3|-|TRBD1|TRBV19
CASSSDRGAGNTIYF
TGTGCCAGTAGTTCGGACAGGGGAGCTGGAAACACCATATATTTT
>TRBJ2-7|-|TRBD2|TRBV2
CASKGPAGERSYEQYF
TGTGCCAGCAAGGGACCAGCGGGAGAAAGGTCCTACGAGCAGTACTTC
>TRBJ2-7|-|-|TRBV7-2
CASSLTSGTYEQYF
TGTGCCAGCAGCTTAACGTCAGGTACCTACGAGCAGTACTTC
>TRBJ2-5|-|TRBD2|TRBV4-2
CASSQEGQASGGAETQYF
TGTGCCAGCAGCCAAGAGGGCCAGGCTAGCGGGGGGGCAGAGACCCAGTACTTC
>TRBJ2-3|-|-|TRBV30
CAWTLAFEATDTQYF
TGTGCCTGGACCCTAGCGTTCGAAGCAACAGATACGCAGTATTTT
>TRBJ2-3|-|TRBD2|TRBV6-2/TRBV6-3
CASSPRGAGADTQYF
TGTGCCAGCAGCCCGCGGGGGGCCGGGGCAGATACGCAGTATTTT
>TRBJ2-3|once|-|TRBV30
CAWRESGATQYF
TGTGCCTGGAGAGAGTCAGGGGCTACGCAGTATTTT
>TRBJ2-1|once|-|TRBV4-3
CASSQGGLPGAGEQFF
TGCGCCAGCAGCCAAGGGGGACTCCCAGGAGCAGGTGAGCAGTTCTTC
>TRBJ2-5|-|-|TRBV5-6
CASSVDRFQETQYF
TGTGCCAGCAGCGTAGACAGGTTCCAAGAGACCCAGTACTTC
>TRBJ2-1|once|TRBD2|TRBV5-1
CASSLSGVNEQFF
TGCGCCAGCAGCTTGAGCGGGGTCAATGAGCAGTTCTTC
>TRBJ2-1|-|TRBD2|TRBV10-3
CAISESVAGRNEQFF
TGTGCCATCAGTGAGTCGGTAGCGGGGAGGAATGAGCAGTTCTTC
>TRBJ1-1|-|-|TRBV10-3
CATGQSNTEAFF
TGTGCCACCGGACAGTCAAACACTGAAGCTTTCTTT
>TRBJ1-2|-|-|TRBV19
CASSQTVVNYGYTF
TGTGCCAGTAGCCAAACAGTTGTTAACTATGGCTACACCTTC
>TRBJ1-5|-|TRBD1|TRBV2
CASSSGQGTNQPQHF
TGTGCCAGCAGTTCGGGACAGGGTACCAATCAGCCCCAGCATTTT
>TRBJ1-6|-|-|TRBV4-1
CASSLRDSPLHF
TGCGCCAGCAGCCTCCGGGATTCACCCCTCCACTTT
>TRBJ1-2|-|-|TRBV6-4
CASSPTRGYGYTF
TGTGCCAGCAGCCCTACCCGCGGCTATGGCTACACCTTC
>TRBJ2-7|few|-|TRBV19
CASSKDTVSYEQYF
TGTGCCAGTAGTAAGGACACCGTGTCCTACGAGCAGTACTTC
>TRBJ2-3|once|TRBD1|TRBV6-5
CASSYSGDSPGTQYF
TGTGCCAGCAGTTACAGTGGGGACAGCCCTGGGACGCAGTATTTT
>TRBJ2-2|-|TRBD2|TRBV3-1/TRBV3-2
CASSQGLAGGANTGELFF
TGTGCCAGCAGCCAAGGGCTAGCGGGGGGGGCGAACACCGGGGAGCTGTTTTTT
>TRBJ2-5|-|TRBD2|TRBV29-1
CSVRASGVETQYF
TGCAGCGTTCGGGCTAGCGGGGTAGAGACCCAGTACTTC
>TRBJ2-5|-|TRBD1|TRBV5-1
CASTDGQGRQETQYF
TGCGCCAGCACGGATGGACAGGGGCGGCAAGAGACCCAGTACTTC
>TRBJ2-3|-|-|TRBV7-9
CASSSTLTDTQYF
TGTGCCAGCAGCTCTACGCTCACAGATACGCAGTATTTT
>TRBJ1-2|-|TRBD1|TRBV25-1
CASRRQGYGYTF
TGTGCCAGCCGGAGACAGGGTTATGGCTACACCTTC
>TRBJ2-5|-|TRBD2|TRBV11-2
CASSLGGAGGQETQYF
TGTGCCAGCAGCTTGGGTGGGGCGGGAGGCCAAGAGACCCAGTACTTC
>TRBJ1-1|-|-|TRBV27
CASSSGGIGTEAFF
TGTGCCAGCAGTTCGGGGGGAATAGGCACTGAAGCTTTCTTT
>TRBJ2-3|-|-|TRBV5-5
CASSWGDRLSTDTQYF
TGTGCCAGCAGCTGGGGAGACAGGTTAAGCACAGATACGCAGTATTTT
>TRBJ2-3|once|-|TRBV19
CASSTYTDTQYF
TGTGCCAGTAGTACCTACACAGATACGCAGTATTTT
>TRBJ2-3|-|-|TRBV5-1
CASSLRGSGPSTDTQYF
TGCGCCAGCAGCTTGCGGGGGTCAGGGCCTAGCACAGATACGCAGTATTTT
>TRBJ2-2|-|TRBD2|TRBV27
CASSLAGGEDTGELFF
TGTGCCAGCAGTTTAGCGGGAGGGGAGGACACCGGGGAGCTGTTTTTT
>TRBJ2-7|-|-|TRBV9
CASSGGRGNNYEQYF
TGTGCCAGCAGCGGCGGGCGTGGTAACAATTACGAGCAGTACTTC
>TRBJ1-4|-|-|TRBV5-1
CASSLNPLENEKLFF
TGCGCCAGCAGCTTGAATCCCCTTGAGAATGAAAAACTGTTTTTT
>TRBJ2-1|-|-|TRBV11-2
CASSPTRGSQFF
TGTGCCAGCAGCCCAACCAGAGGGAGCCAGTTCTTC
>TRBJ2-1|-|-|TRBV24-1
CATSGRTSSYNEQFF
TGTGCCACCAGTGGGAGGACGAGCTCCTACAATGAGCAGTTCTTC